Listed below are T cell receptor beta chains from one sample, sequenced in a study of CD8+ T cells in alopecia areata. The table came from immunoSEQ multiplex PCR; TCRdb's copy has only in-frame clones and leaves some out. Here the sample spans 150,000 to 200,000 clones, less than 75% being singletons. The sequences come from CD4+ T cells sorted from blood, collected at approximately week 61, from a patient treated with tofacitinib. All receptors come from a human donor with alopecia areata. Each CDR3 is given with its conserved first and last residue. The D gene is left open where the match is weak. Not every row has a clone size; where given, it reads once, few, many or a size class.

cdr3_aa | cdr3_nt | j_call | d_call | v_call | clone_size
CASSLALETVGTQYF | TGTGCCAGCAGCTTAGCCCTCGAGACAGTCGGGACCCAGTACTTC | TRBJ2-5 | NA | TRBV7-9 | NA
CASSYSYIQYF | TGTGCCAGCAGTTACTCGTACATTCAGTACTTC | TRBJ2-4 | NA | TRBV6-6 | NA
CSGTSGGAVLDTQYF | TGCAGCGGGACTAGCGGGGGGGCCGTCCTCGATACGCAGTATTTT | TRBJ2-3 | TRBD2 | TRBV29-1 | NA
CAGGGLAGTGNEQFF | TGTGCCGGGGGGGGCCTAGCGGGCACGGGTAATGAGCAGTTCTTC | TRBJ2-1 | TRBD2 | TRBV6-6 | NA
CAWYDGGSSPLHF | TGTGCCTGGTACGACGGAGGGTCTTCACCCCTCCACTTT | TRBJ1-6 | NA | TRBV30 | NA
CASSLSQGAYEQYF | TGTGCCAGCAGCCTATCGCAGGGGGCCTACGAGCAGTACTTC | TRBJ2-7 | TRBD1 | TRBV7-2 | NA
CASSRTGGANSPLHF | TGTGCCAGTAGTAGGACCGGAGGTGCCAATTCACCCCTCCACTTT | TRBJ1-6 | NA | TRBV19 | NA
CAWSPRGLGTGMMYEQYF | TGTGCCTGGAGTCCACGAGGCCTCGGGACAGGGATGATGTACGAGCAGTACTTC | TRBJ2-7 | TRBD1 | TRBV30 | NA
CATSSGGGRQPQHF | TGTGCCACCAGCAGTGGAGGGGGGCGTCAGCCCCAGCATTTT | TRBJ1-5 | NA | TRBV15 | few
CSVGRLTGELFF | TGCAGCGTTGGAAGGTTGACCGGGGAGCTGTTTTTT | TRBJ2-2 | NA | TRBV29-1 | NA
CASSLIQGTYEQYF | TGTGCCAGCAGCTTAATTCAGGGCACCTACGAGCAGTACTTC | TRBJ2-7 | NA | TRBV11-1 | NA
CASSYSNWVTNTEAFF | TGTGCCAGCAGTTACTCGAATTGGGTTACGAACACTGAAGCTTTCTTT | TRBJ1-1 | NA | TRBV6-5 | few
CASSSRTVRLETQYF | TGTGCCAGCAGTTCCCGGACAGTCCGGCTGGAGACCCAGTACTTC | TRBJ2-5 | NA | TRBV28 | few
CASSPTGTNNSPLHF | TGTGCCAGCAGCCCTACGGGTACAAATAATTCACCCCTCCACTTT | TRBJ1-6 | NA | TRBV9 | NA
CAWSMGRSQETQYF | TGTGCCTGGAGTATGGGCAGATCTCAAGAGACCCAGTACTTC | TRBJ2-5 | NA | TRBV30 | NA
CAWRLAGSDTGELFF | TGTGCCTGGAGATTAGCTGGCTCTGACACCGGGGAGCTGTTTTTT | TRBJ2-2 | NA | TRBV30 | NA
CASSPLPAGVSTDTQYF | TGTGCCAGCAGCCCCCTCCCAGCGGGGGTTTCCACAGATACGCAGTATTTT | TRBJ2-3 | TRBD2 | TRBV7-8 | once
CASVRGARYTEAFF | TGTGCCAGCGTACGGGGGGCGAGGTACACTGAAGCTTTCTTT | TRBJ1-1 | NA | TRBV7-9 | NA
CAWSSSGEKLFF | TGTGCCTGGAGTTCTTCCGGTGAAAAACTGTTTTTT | TRBJ1-4 | NA | TRBV30 | few
CASRPTASTDTQYF | TGTGCCAGCAGGCCTACCGCTAGCACAGATACGCAGTATTTT | TRBJ2-3 | NA | TRBV5-6 | NA
CASSTRTDTGELFF | TGCGCCAGCAGCACCCGGACTGACACCGGGGAGCTGTTTTTT | TRBJ2-2 | NA | TRBV5-1 | once
CASSLLGNTEAFF | TGTGCCAGCAGTTTACTGGGGAACACTGAAGCTTTCTTT | TRBJ1-1 | NA | TRBV27 | NA
CSVQGRLGDTDTQYF | TGCAGCGTCCAAGGAAGACTAGGCGACACAGATACGCAGTATTTT | TRBJ2-3 | NA | TRBV29-1 | NA
CAWNTVAGANVLTF | TGTGCCTGGAATACGGTTGCTGGGGCCAACGTCCTGACTTTC | TRBJ2-6 | NA | TRBV30 | few
CASSLRAGENSPLHF | TGTGCCAGCAGCTTAAGGGCAGGCGAAAATTCACCCCTCCACTTT | TRBJ1-6 | NA | TRBV7-3 | few
CASKRGLAAVYEQYF | TGTGCCAGCAAGAGAGGACTAGCGGCCGTCTACGAGCAGTACTTC | TRBJ2-7 | TRBD2 | TRBV2 | NA
CASRKNPGDISNYGYTF | TGTGCCAGCAGGAAAAATCCCGGGGACATCAGTAACTATGGCTACACCTTC | TRBJ1-2 | NA | TRBV2 | NA
CAWSGQNNSPLHF | TGTGCCTGGAGTGGCCAAAATAATTCACCCCTCCACTTT | TRBJ1-6 | NA | TRBV30 | NA
CAISEIQETQYF | TGTGCCATCAGTGAGATTCAAGAGACCCAGTACTTC | TRBJ2-5 | NA | TRBV10-3 | NA
CASSPGPTESYGYTF | TGTGCCAGCAGCCCGGGCCCGACGGAAAGCTATGGCTACACCTTC | TRBJ1-2 | NA | TRBV13 | once
CSVLRGTYEQYF | TGCAGCGTTCTAAGGGGGACCTACGAGCAGTACTTC | TRBJ2-7 | NA | TRBV29-1 | once
CAWLGTSGVGAKNIQYF | TGTGCCTGGCTAGGGACTAGCGGGGTCGGAGCCAAAAACATTCAGTACTTC | TRBJ2-4 | TRBD2 | TRBV30 | NA
CASTSPRVGETQYF | TGTGCCAGCACCTCCCCCCGTGTAGGAGAGACCCAGTACTTC | TRBJ2-5 | NA | TRBV6-5 | NA
CAWSPSRGGGIELFF | TGTGCCTGGAGCCCGTCTCGCGGGGGGGGCATAGAGCTGTTTTTT | TRBJ2-2 | TRBD2 | TRBV30 | NA
CASSENTGELFF | TGCGCCAGCAGCGAGAACACCGGGGAGCTGTTTTTT | TRBJ2-2 | NA | TRBV5-1 | few
CASSPRRGSTDTQYF | TGTGCCAGCAGCCCCAGGCGGGGGAGCACAGATACGCAGTATTTT | TRBJ2-3 | TRBD2 | TRBV11-2 | NA
CSASADHEQYF | TGCAGTGCCTCGGCAGACCACGAGCAGTACTTC | TRBJ2-7 | NA | TRBV20-1 | NA
CASSSLRHRDSYEQYF | TGTGCCAGCAGCTCCCTAAGACACCGCGACTCCTACGAGCAGTACTTC | TRBJ2-7 | NA | TRBV7-8 | NA
CASSLATRSTDTQYF | TGTGCCAGCAGCTTAGCGACCAGATCCACAGATACGCAGTATTTT | TRBJ2-3 | NA | TRBV7-9 | NA
CASSLEGLAGGSKTQYF | TGTGCCAGCAGCTTAGAGGGACTAGCGGGGGGTTCGAAGACCCAGTACTTC | TRBJ2-5 | TRBD2 | TRBV7-7 | NA
CASGLVSSGSTDTQYF | TGTGCTAGTGGTTTGGTATCTAGCGGAAGCACAGATACGCAGTATTTT | TRBJ2-3 | TRBD2 | TRBV12-5 | few
CSVESRDKTYEQYF | TGCAGCGTTGAGAGCAGGGACAAGACCTACGAGCAGTACTTC | TRBJ2-7 | NA | TRBV29-1 | NA
CASTRTSGSYNEQFF | TGTGCCAGCACCAGGACTAGCGGGTCCTACAATGAGCAGTTCTTC | TRBJ2-1 | TRBD2 | TRBV9 | NA
CASSLYEGGYTF | TGTGCCAGCAGCCTTTATGAGGGTGGCTACACCTTC | TRBJ1-2 | NA | TRBV4-2 | NA
CATSRDQNSPLHF | TGTGCCACCAGCAGAGACCAAAATTCACCCCTCCACTTT | TRBJ1-6 | NA | TRBV15 | few
CASSSTSSYEQYF | TGTGCCAGCAGCTCCACATCCTCCTACGAGCAGTACTTC | TRBJ2-7 | NA | TRBV14 | NA
CASSIGQGNTEAFF | TGCGCCAGCAGCATTGGACAGGGGAACACTGAAGCTTTCTTT | TRBJ1-1 | TRBD1 | TRBV5-1 | few
CASSPSVQETQYF | TGTGCCAGCTCACCATCTGTACAAGAGACCCAGTACTTC | TRBJ2-5 | NA | TRBV18 | few
CASSGGETQYF | TGTGCCAGTAGTGGCGGAGAGACCCAGTACTTC | TRBJ2-5 | NA | TRBV19 | NA
CASSTGRQETQYF | TGTGCCAGTAGTACGGGACGGCAAGAGACCCAGTACTTC | TRBJ2-5 | NA | TRBV19 | once
CASSPLTGATSTDTQYF | TGTGCCAGCTCACCATTGACAGGCGCTACTAGCACAGATACGCAGTATTTT | TRBJ2-3 | NA | TRBV18 | few
CASSQANSVGGYGYTF | TGCGCCAGCAGCCAAGCGAATTCGGTCGGGGGCTATGGCTACACCTTC | TRBJ1-2 | NA | TRBV4-1 | few
CASRTGARTDTQYF | TGCGCCAGCAGGACAGGGGCTCGCACAGATACGCAGTATTTT | TRBJ2-3 | TRBD1 | TRBV10-2 | NA
CSVSAGGAKNIQYF | TGCAGCGTCTCCGCGGGGGGGGCCAAAAACATTCAGTACTTC | TRBJ2-4 | TRBD2 | TRBV29-1 | NA
CSADRESEQYF | TGCAGTGCCGATCGAGAATCCGAGCAGTACTTC | TRBJ2-7 | NA | TRBV20-1 | NA
CASSSRQGGINEQFF | TGTGCCAGCAGCTCAAGACAGGGAGGTATCAATGAGCAGTTCTTC | TRBJ2-1 | NA | TRBV5-6 | NA
CSVVWTVSYEQYF | TGCAGCGTTGTATGGACGGTCTCCTACGAGCAGTACTTC | TRBJ2-7 | NA | TRBV29-1 | NA